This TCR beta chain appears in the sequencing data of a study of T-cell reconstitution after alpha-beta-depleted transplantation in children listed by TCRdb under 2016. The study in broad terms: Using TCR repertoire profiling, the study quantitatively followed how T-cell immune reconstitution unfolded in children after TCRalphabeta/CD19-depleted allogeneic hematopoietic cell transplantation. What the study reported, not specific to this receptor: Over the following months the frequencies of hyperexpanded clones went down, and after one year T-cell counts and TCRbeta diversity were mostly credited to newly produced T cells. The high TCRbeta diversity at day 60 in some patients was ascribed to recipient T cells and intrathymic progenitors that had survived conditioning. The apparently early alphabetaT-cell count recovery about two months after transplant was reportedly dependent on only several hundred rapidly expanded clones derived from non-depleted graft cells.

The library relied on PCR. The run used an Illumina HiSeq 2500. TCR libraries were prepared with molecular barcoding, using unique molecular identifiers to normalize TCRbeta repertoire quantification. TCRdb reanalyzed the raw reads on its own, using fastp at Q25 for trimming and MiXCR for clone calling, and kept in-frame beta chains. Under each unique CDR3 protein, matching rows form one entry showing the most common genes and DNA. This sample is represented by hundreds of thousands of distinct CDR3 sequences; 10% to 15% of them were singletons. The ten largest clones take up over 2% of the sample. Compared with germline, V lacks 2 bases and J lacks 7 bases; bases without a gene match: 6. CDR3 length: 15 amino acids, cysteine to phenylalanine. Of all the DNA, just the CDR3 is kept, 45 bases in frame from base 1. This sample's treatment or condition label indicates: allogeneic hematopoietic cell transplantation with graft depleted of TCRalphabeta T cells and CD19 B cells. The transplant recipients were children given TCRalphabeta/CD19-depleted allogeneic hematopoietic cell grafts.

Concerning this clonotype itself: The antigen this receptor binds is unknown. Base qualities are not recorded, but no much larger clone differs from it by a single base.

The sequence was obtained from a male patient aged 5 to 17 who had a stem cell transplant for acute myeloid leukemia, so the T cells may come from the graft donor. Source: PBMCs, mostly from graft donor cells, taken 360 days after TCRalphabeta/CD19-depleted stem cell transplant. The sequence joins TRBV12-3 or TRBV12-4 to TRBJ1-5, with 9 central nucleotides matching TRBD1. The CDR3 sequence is CASSLRDREEQPQHF. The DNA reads TGTGCCAGCAGTTTACGGGACAGGGAAGAACAGCCCCAGCATTTT.